The 30 T cell receptor beta chains given below trace back to one sample, sequenced in a study of vaccination effects on CD4 cells after COVID-19. Libraries were prepared by immunoSEQ multiplex PCR; TCRdb keeps only in-frame clonotypes and omits some of them. The sample holds tens of thousands of clones, about 80% seen once. The authors isolated CD4+ T cells after 9 to 10 days of culture. Their cognate antigens are unknown. Specimen: CD4+ T cells from PBMCs cultured without peptide, collected before COVID-19 vaccination. Receptors were obtained from a human donor who had a prior SARS-CoV-2 infection.

CDR3 sequence reads: CAWNRASLTDTQYF. The DNA for the CDR3 is TGTGCCTGGAATCGGGCTTCCCTCACAGATACGCAGTATTTT. The rearrangement joins TRBV30 to TRBJ2-3; D gene ambiguous. This CDR3 is 14 amino acids long. Germline V gene sequence: CDR1 GTSNPN, CDR2 SVGIG (reference sequence). V lost 4 bases, J lost 2 bases, and 13 bases lay in between.

The chain has TRBV20-1 and TRBJ2-5; 14 nucleotides line up with TRBD2. Unmatched junction bases numbered 5, after V lost 3 bases and J lost 2 bases. Germline CDR1 and CDR2: DFQATT and SNEGSKA (reference sequence). The CDR3 has 16 residues. The CDR3 DNA reads as TGCAGTGCTAGTCGACTAGCGGGAGGGTTTCAAGAGACCCAGTACTTC. Translated, it gives CSASRLAGGFQETQYF.

The chain has TRBV18 and TRBJ1-2; 9 bases fit TRBD1. CDR1 and CDR2 from the germline V gene are KGHSH and LQKENI. The CDR3 sequence is 15 residues long. The J segment lost 4 bases and the V segment lost 2 bases, leaving 5 bases of the junction unmatched. The CDR3 DNA is TGTGCCAGCTCACCAGGGACAGGGTTGGGCTATGGCTACACCTTC. The encoded protein is CASSPGTGLGYGYTF.

The V and J genes are TRBV9 and TRBJ1-5, with 9 nucleotides matching TRBD1. The CDR3 extends over 17 amino acids. J was trimmed by 3 bases and V by 0 bases; bases with no gene match: 7. Germline CDR1 SGDLS, CDR2 YYNGEE. In DNA form, the CDR3 reads TGTGCCAGCAGCGTAGAGGGACAGGGTCCCCTCAATCAGCCCCAGCATTTT. Its translation: CASSVEGQGPLNQPQHF.

The J gene is TRBJ2-3, the V gene TRBV5-1; 8 nucleotides agree with TRBD1. Germline values: CDR1 SGHRS, CDR2 YFSETQ. The CDR3 length is 16 residues. The V gene end was trimmed by 4 bases and the J gene end by 2 bases; junction bases not matched to a gene: 9. CDR3 nucleotide sequence: TGCGCCAGCAGCGTTAAGGACAGGGAGTACACAGATACGCAGTATTTT. The encoded protein is CASSVKDREYTDTQYF. Combining the CDR3 with reference TRBV5-1 and TRBJ2-3 gives the whole variable domain KAGVTQTPRYLIKTRGQQVTLSCSPISGHRSVSWYQQTPGQGLQFLFEYFSETQRNKGNFPGRFSGRQFSNSRSEMNVSTLELGDSALYLCASSVKDREYTDTQYFGPGTRLTVL.

This sequence joins TRBV28 and TRBJ2-3; D gene unclear. The V gene's germline CDR1 is MDHEN and CDR2 SYDVKM. Trimming shortened V by 2 bases and J by 4 bases, and 13 bases separated the two germline ends. The CDR3 is made up of 15 amino acids. The CDR3 nucleotides are TGTGCCAGCAGTTTAATTTTATACCCTGCAGATACGCAGTATTTT. The encoded protein is CASSLILYPADTQYF.

The V gene is TRBV7-2, the J gene TRBJ2-7, with D unclear. V was trimmed by 1 base and J by 3 bases, leaving 10 bases between them. Germline assignment: CDR1 SGHTA and CDR2 FQGNSA. The CDR3 runs 14 residues. For the CDR3, the DNA is TGTGCCAGCAGCTTAGTCGCCACAAGCTACGAGCAGTACTTC. Encoded protein: CASSLVATSYEQYF.

The chain joins TRBV5-4 to TRBJ2-5; 14 nucleotides align to TRBD2. Germline V gene sequence: CDR1 SGHNT, CDR2 YYREEE (reference sequence). The CDR3 spans 16 residues. The V gene end was trimmed by 4 bases and the J gene end by 4 bases; junction bases not matched to a gene: 6. CDR3 bases: TGTGCCAGCAGCACGGGACTAGCGGGAGTCGGAGAGACCCAGTACTTC. This sequence encodes CASSTGLAGVGETQYF.

The V gene is TRBV27, the J gene TRBJ2-7, with D perhaps TRBD2 (6 bases). The CDR3 has 14 amino acids. V lost 0 bases, J lost 1 base, and 7 bases lay in between. The germline V gene has CDR1 MNHEY and CDR2 SMNVEV (reference sequence). CDR3 sequence reads: CASSLSGGSYEQYF. DNA for the CDR3: TGTGCCAGCAGTTTATCGGGGGGTTCCTACGAGCAGTACTTC.

The CDR3 here is CATSDPTGLGSGPNEQFF. Written as DNA, the CDR3 is TGTGCCACCAGTGATCCGACAGGGTTGGGAAGCGGACCCAATGAGCAGTTCTTC. The V and J genes are TRBV24-1 and TRBJ2-1, with TRBD1 matching 7 bases. CDR1 is KGHDR, CDR2 SFDVKD, per germline. This CDR3 spans 18 amino acids. Losses at the gene ends were 3 bases for V and 6 bases for J; bases not matched to a gene: 16.

This clone came up once. The chain carries TRBV2 and TRBJ2-1; the match to TRBD1 covers 8 bases. This CDR3 spans 14 amino acids. Trimming at V came to 4 bases and at J to 6 bases, leaving 5 bases not matched to a gene. Germline CDR1 is SNHLY and CDR2 is FYNNEI. As DNA, the CDR3 is TGTGCCAGCAGTGGACAGGGGAGGTTCAATGAGCAGTTCTTC. Its translation: CASSGQGRFNEQFF.

The chain recombines TRBV5-8 with TRBJ2-7, with TRBD1 matching 9 bases. The CDR3 is 15 amino acids. Trimming cost V 2 bases and J 4 bases; bases outside gene matches: 7. Germline assignment: CDR1 SGHTS and CDR2 YDEGEE. The CDR3 spells CASSFGDRASYEQYF. CDR3 coding DNA: TGTGCCAGCAGCTTTGGGGACAGGGCGTCGTACGAGCAGTACTTC.

This clone showed up just once. The J gene is TRBJ1-3, the V gene TRBV6-6, with D possibly TRBD1 on 5 matching bases. This CDR3 contains 16 residues. Germline V gene sequence: CDR1 MNHNY, CDR2 SVGAGI (reference sequence). The V and J ends lost 6 bases and 0 bases respectively, with 15 bases between them. CDR3: CASRTDFLFSGNTIYF. In DNA form, the CDR3 reads TGTGCCAGCAGGACAGATTTCTTATTCTCTGGAAACACCATATATTTT.

V is TRBV12-5 and J is TRBJ2-1, with D tentatively TRBD2 (6 bases). The germline gives CDR1 LGHNT, CDR2 FRNRAP. CDR3 size: 16 residues. With 1 base removed from V and 2 bases from J, the gap between germline ends came to 12 bases. The CDR3 nucleotides read TGTGCTAGTGGTTTGGGGCGGGACCTTACCTACAATGAGCAGTTCTTC. Amino acid sequence: CASGLGRDLTYNEQFF.

This clone was detected once. V is TRBV5-1 and J is TRBJ2-2; TRBD2 matches 8 bases. Trimming removed 6 bases from V and 0 bases from J; junction bases left unmatched: 7. The CDR3 contains 16 residues. From germline, CDR1 is SGHRS and CDR2 YFSETQ. CDR3 DNA sequence: TGCGCCAGCACCGTGATGGGACTAGCGAACACCGGGGAGCTGTTTTTT. Amino acid sequence: CASTVMGLANTGELFF.

This chain uses TRBV18 with TRBJ1-4, with D perhaps TRBD1 (5 bases). The ends were cut back, 5 bases at V and 1 base at J, with 14 bases in the middle. The germline V gene has CDR1 KGHSH and CDR2 LQKENI. CDR3 size: 16 residues. The CDR3 nucleotides are TGTGCCAGCTCAGTCTCGGCGGGGGGAACTAATGAAAAACTGTTTTTT. Translated: CASSVSAGGTNEKLFF. The full variable domain, its missing parts supplied by reference TRBV18 and TRBJ1-4, is NAGVMQNPRHLVRRRGQEARLRCSPMKGHSHVYWYRQLPEEGLKFMVYLQKENIIDESGMPKERFSAEFPKEGPSILRIQQVVRGDSAAYFCASSVSAGGTNEKLFFGSGTQLSVL.

With regard to this clone: An end of the junction does not agree with germline; a read error may underlie this. This chain joins TRBV2 and TRBJ2-7; possible D gene TRBD1, 6 bases. The length of the CDR3 is 15 residues. Germline V gives CDR1 SNHLY, CDR2 FYNNEI. CDR3 residues: CASREGTSSSYEQYF. The CDR3 nucleotides are TGTGCCAGCAGAGAAGGGACATCGAGCTCCTACGAGCAGTACTTC.

The chain links TRBV18 to TRBJ1-4; TRBD1 might be the D (6 bases). Germline CDR1 KGHSH, CDR2 LQKENI. This CDR3 is built from 14 residues. V lost 2 bases and J lost 7, with 11 bases in between. CDR3 in amino acids: CASSPGGTAEKLFF. The DNA for the CDR3 is TGTGCCAGCTCACCAGGGGGCACAGCTGAAAAACTGTTTTTT.

The rearrangement links TRBV3-1 (or the pseudogene TRBV3-2) to TRBJ2-2; no definite D call. Germline CDR1 LGHDT, CDR2 YNNKEL (reference sequence). V shed 2 bases and J shed 0 bases, with 7 bases lying between them. This CDR3 comprises 15 residues. CDR3 amino acids: CASSQYGTNTGELFF. The CDR3 DNA is TGTGCCAGCAGCCAATACGGTACGAACACCGGGGAGCTGTTTTTT.

This clone was counted once. CDR3 sequence (DNA): TGTGCCAGCGCGAATGGGGGCTCCTACAATGAGCAGTTCTTC. This gives the protein CASANGGSYNEQFF. The chain uses TRBV2 and TRBJ2-1, with D perhaps being TRBD1 or TRBD2 (5 bases each). The CDR3 covers 14 residues. The germline V gene encodes CDR1 SNHLY and CDR2 FYNNEI. V was clipped by 8 bases and J by 0 bases, with 11 bases between them.

This clone was detected only once. The rearrangement links TRBV2 to TRBJ2-1; 12 nucleotides match TRBD1. The CDR3 is 14 residues long. Germline lookup yields CDR1 SNHLY and CDR2 FYNNEI. The trim removed 8 bases at V and 8 bases at J, leaving 7 bases unmatched. The chain's CDR3 is CASGRDRGRDEQFF. The CDR3 DNA is TGTGCCAGCGGACGGGACAGGGGGCGGGATGAGCAGTTCTTC.

The rearrangement joins TRBV4-3 to TRBJ1-1; TRBD1 is a possible D gene (5 bases). In germline, CDR1 is LGHNA, CDR2 YSLEER. The CDR3 runs to 14 residues. Trimming left V 4 bases short and J 1 base short, with 10 bases between. The CDR3 reads CASSLGTANTEAFF. The CDR3 DNA reads TGCGCCAGCAGCCTGGGGACGGCGAACACTGAAGCTTTCTTT.

Written as DNA, the CDR3 is TGCAGCGTTGGTGTCGGAGCGCGCACAGATACGCAGTATTTT. Translating it yields CSVGVGARTDTQYF. The chain couples TRBV29-1 to TRBJ2-3; D unclear. This CDR3 is built from 14 residues. Trimming left V 4 bases short and J 1 base short, with 12 bases between. Per the germline V gene, CDR1 is SQVTM and CDR2 is ANQGSEA.

The chain carries TRBV7-2 and TRBJ2-7; 9 bases are a match to TRBD2. The junction had 11 bases not matched to a gene; V was cut back by 2 bases and J by 3 bases. Germline CDR1 reads SGHTA; CDR2 reads FQGNSA. There are 17 residues in the CDR3. The CDR3 spells CASSLFSRAGGNYEQYF. In DNA, the CDR3 is TGTGCCAGCAGCTTATTTTCTCGGGCGGGGGGGAACTACGAGCAGTACTTC.

The rearrangement uses TRBV9 and TRBJ2-5, with D perhaps TRBD2 (5 bases). Per germline, CDR1 SGDLS and CDR2 YYNGEE. Trimming took 0 bases from V and 6 from J, leaving 12 bases between them. The CDR3 spans 14 residues. Here the CDR3 reads CASSVEPLEQTQYF. In DNA, the CDR3 is TGTGCCAGCAGCGTAGAGCCACTAGAGCAGACCCAGTACTTC. The whole variable domain, filled in from reference TRBV9 and TRBJ2-5, reads DSGVTQTPKHLITATGQRVTLRCSPRSGDLSVYWYQQSLDQGLQFLIQYYNGEERAKGNILERFSAQQFPDLHSELNLSSLELGDSALYFCASSVEPLEQTQYFGPGTRLLVL.

This CDR3 is CASSLVGTGTNQPQHF. CDR3 nucleotide sequence: TGTGCCAGCAGCTTAGTCGGGACAGGGACCAATCAGCCCCAGCATTTT. This chain uses TRBV7-2 with TRBJ1-5; TRBD1 aligns across 9 bases. This CDR3 is 16 amino acids long. CDR1 and CDR2 (germline): SGHTA, FQGNSA. V trimming: 1 base; J trimming: 3 bases; junction bases outside the gene matches: 4.

This rearrangement joins TRBV5-1 to TRBJ2-5, with unresolved D. Germline V gene sequence: CDR1 SGHRS, CDR2 YFSETQ. V gave up 0 bases and J gave up 5 bases, with 8 bases separating them. The CDR3 has 13 residues. The CDR3 DNA sequence: TGCGCCAGCAGCTTGGAAGGGTTGGAGACCCAGTACTTC. This encodes CASSLEGLETQYF.

The chain joins TRBV7-9 to TRBJ1-2; TRBD1 might be the D (5 bases). Germline V gives CDR1 SEHNR, CDR2 FQNEAQ (reference sequence). Trimming pared 2 bases from V and 5 bases from J, leaving 15 bases between. The CDR3 contains 15 residues. This chain's CDR3 is CASSLRATGAYGYTF. The CDR3 bases are TGTGCCAGCAGCTTAAGGGCAACAGGAGCTTATGGCTACACCTTC.

The chain recombines TRBV7-9 with TRBJ2-3; 10 positions match TRBD2. The length of the CDR3 is 16 residues. Trimming took 4 bases from V and 0 from J; bases not matched to a gene: 4. Germline V lookup: CDR1 SEHNR, CDR2 FQNEAQ (reference sequence). CDR3 nucleotides: TGTGCCAGCAGCTCCACTAGCGGGATTAGCACAGATACGCAGTATTTT. Encoded protein: CASSSTSGISTDTQYF.

This CDR3 is CATSDFGPGEGNEQFF. In DNA form, the CDR3 reads TGTGCCACCAGTGATTTTGGGCCAGGGGAGGGCAATGAGCAGTTCTTC. This rearrangement joins TRBV24-1 to TRBJ2-1, with a weak D call TRBD2 (7 bases). The V end lost 1 base, the J end lost 6 bases, and 15 bases lay between the germline ends. CDR1 KGHDR and CDR2 SFDVKD come from the germline V gene. This CDR3 region has 16 residues.